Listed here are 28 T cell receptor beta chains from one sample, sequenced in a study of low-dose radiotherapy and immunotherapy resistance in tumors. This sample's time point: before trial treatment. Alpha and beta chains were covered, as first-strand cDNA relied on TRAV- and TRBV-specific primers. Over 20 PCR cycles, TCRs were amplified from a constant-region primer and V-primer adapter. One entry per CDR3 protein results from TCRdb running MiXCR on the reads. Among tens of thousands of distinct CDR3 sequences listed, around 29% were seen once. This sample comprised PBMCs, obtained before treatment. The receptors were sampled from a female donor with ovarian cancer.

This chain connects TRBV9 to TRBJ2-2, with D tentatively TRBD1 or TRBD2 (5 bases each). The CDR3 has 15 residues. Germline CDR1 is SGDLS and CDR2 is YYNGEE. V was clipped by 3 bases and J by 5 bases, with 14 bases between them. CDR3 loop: CASSGWDGGTGELFF. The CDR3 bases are TGTGCCAGCAGCGGATGGGACGGTGGGACCGGGGAGCTGTTTTTT.

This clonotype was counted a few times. The CDR3 reads CASSYTRGGTEAFF. CDR3 DNA: TGTGCCAGCAGTTACACGAGGGGGGGAACTGAAGCTTTCTTT. This chain connects TRBV6-6 to TRBJ1-1; possible D gene TRBD1, 6 bases. In germline, CDR1 is MNHNY, CDR2 SVGAGI (reference sequence). There are 14 residues in the CDR3. Deletions cut 2 bases from V and 5 bases from J, with 12 bases between.

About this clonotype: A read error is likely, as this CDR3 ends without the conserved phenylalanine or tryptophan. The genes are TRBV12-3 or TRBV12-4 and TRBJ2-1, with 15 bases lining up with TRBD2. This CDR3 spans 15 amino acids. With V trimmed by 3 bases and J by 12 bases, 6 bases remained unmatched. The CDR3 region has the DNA TGTGCCAGCAGTTTCGGACTAGCGGGGGGGCCTCCGCAGTTCTTA. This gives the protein CASSFGLAGGPPQFL.

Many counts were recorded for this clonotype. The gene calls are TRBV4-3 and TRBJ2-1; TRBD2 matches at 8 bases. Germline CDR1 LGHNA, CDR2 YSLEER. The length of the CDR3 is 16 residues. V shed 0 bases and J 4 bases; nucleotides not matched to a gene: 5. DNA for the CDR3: TGCGCCAGCAGCCAAGATCCTAGCGGGTATTACAATGAGCAGTTCTTC. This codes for CASSQDPSGYYNEQFF.

The CDR3 spells CASSFGGGPSGNTIYF. The CDR3, as DNA: TGTGCCAGCAGCTTCGGGGGGGGCCCCTCTGGAAACACCATATATTTT. This chain links TRBV11-2 with TRBJ1-3, with D possibly matching TRBD1 (6 bases). CDR1 is SGHAT, CDR2 FQNNGV, per germline. The V and J ends lost 3 bases and 0 bases respectively, with 12 bases between them. The CDR3 has 16 amino acids.

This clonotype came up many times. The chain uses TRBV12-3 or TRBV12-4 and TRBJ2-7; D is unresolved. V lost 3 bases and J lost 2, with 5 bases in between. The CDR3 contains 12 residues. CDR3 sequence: CASSFGPYEQYF. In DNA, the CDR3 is TGTGCCAGCAGTTTCGGACCCTACGAGCAGTACTTC.

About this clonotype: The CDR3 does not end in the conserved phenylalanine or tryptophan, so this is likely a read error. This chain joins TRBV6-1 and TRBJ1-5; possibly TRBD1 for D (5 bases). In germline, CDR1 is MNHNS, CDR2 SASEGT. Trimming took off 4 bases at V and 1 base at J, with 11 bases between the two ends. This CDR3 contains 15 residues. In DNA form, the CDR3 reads TGTGCCAGCAGTGCGCAGGGAGGGAGCAATCAGCCCCAGCATTGT. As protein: CASSAQGGSNQPQHC.

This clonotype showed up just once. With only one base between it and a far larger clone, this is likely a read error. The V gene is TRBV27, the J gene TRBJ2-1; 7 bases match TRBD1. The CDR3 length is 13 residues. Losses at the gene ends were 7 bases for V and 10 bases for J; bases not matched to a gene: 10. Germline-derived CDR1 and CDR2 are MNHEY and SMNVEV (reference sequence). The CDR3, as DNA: TGTGCCAGCAACGTGGGACAGCGGTACGAGCAGTTCTTC. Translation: CASNVGQRYEQFF.

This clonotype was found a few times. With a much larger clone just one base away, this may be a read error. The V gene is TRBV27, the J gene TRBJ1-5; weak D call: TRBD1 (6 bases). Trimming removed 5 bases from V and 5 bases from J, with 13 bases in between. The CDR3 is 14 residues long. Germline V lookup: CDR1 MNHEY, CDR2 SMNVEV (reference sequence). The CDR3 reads CASSQGTSDQPQHF. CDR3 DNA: TGTGCCAGCAGTCAGGGGACATCGGATCAGCCCCAGCATTTT.

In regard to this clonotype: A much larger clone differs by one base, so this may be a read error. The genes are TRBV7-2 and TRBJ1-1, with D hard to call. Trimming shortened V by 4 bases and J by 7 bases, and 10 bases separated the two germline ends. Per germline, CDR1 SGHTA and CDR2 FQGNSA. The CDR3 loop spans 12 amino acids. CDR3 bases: TGTGCCAGCAGCTATCGACGTTGTGAAGCTTTCTTT. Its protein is CASSYRRCEAFF.

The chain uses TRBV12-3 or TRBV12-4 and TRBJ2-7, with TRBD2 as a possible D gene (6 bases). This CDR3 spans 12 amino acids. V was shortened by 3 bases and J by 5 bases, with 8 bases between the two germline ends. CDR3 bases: TGTGCCAGCAGTTTTCGGGAGAACGAGCAGTACTTC. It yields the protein CASSFRENEQYF.

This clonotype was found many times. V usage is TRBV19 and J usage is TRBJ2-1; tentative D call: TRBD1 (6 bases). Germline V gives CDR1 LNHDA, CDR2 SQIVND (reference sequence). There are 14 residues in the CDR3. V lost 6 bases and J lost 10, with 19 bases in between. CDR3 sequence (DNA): TGTGCCAGTAGATCCGGGACCAGGGGTAGGGAGCAGTTCTTC. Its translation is CASRSGTRGREQFF.

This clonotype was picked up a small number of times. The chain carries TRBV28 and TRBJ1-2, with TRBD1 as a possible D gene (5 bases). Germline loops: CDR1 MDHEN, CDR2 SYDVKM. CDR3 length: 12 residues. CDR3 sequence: CGTGGWDYGYTF. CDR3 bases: TGTGGCACGGGGGGTTGGGACTATGGCTACACCTTC.

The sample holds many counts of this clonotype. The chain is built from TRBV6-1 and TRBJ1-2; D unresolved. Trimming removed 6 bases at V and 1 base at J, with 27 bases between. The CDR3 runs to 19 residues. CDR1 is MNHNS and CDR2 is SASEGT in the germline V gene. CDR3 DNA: TGTGCCAGCAGGTATTCCCCGGGGTCCAGGCCGAATTTTAACTATGGCTACACCTTC. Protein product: CASRYSPGSRPNFNYGYTF.

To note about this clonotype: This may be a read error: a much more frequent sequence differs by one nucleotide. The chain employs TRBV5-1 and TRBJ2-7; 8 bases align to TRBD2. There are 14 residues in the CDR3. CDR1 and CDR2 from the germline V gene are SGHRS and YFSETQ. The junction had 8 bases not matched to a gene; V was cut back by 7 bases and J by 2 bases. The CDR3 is CASGGGLDPYEQYF. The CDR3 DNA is TGCGCCAGCGGCGGGGGACTAGATCCCTACGAGCAGTACTTC.

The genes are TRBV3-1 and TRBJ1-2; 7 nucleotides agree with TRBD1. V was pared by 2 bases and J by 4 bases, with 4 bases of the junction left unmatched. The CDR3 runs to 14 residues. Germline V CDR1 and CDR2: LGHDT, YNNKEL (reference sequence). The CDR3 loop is CASSQQGVIYGYTF. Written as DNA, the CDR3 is TGTGCCAGCAGCCAACAGGGGGTTATCTATGGCTACACCTTC.

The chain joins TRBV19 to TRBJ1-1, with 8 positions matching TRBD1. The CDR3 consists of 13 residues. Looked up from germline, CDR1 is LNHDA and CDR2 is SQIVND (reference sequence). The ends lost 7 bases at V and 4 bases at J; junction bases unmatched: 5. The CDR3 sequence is CASNRQGITEAFF. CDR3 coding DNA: TGTGCCAGTAACAGACAGGGGATCACTGAAGCTTTCTTT.

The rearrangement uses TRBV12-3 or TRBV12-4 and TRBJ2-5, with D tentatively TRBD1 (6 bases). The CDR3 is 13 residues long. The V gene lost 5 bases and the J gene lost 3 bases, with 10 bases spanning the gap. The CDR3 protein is CASSRRTEETQYF. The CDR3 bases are TGTGCCAGCAGTCGCAGGACAGAAGAGACCCAGTACTTC.

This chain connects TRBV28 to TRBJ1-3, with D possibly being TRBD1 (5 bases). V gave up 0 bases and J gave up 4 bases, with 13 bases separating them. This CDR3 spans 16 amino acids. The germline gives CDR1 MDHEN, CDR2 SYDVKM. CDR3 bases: TGTGCCAGCAGTTTATGGGGACGGGTTGGAGGAAACACCATATATTTT. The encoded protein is CASSLWGRVGGNTIYF.

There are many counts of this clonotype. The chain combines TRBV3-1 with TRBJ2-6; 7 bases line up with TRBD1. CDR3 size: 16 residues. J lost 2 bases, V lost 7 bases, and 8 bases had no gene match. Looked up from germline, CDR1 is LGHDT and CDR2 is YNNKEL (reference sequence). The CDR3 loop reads CASNLRQGAGANVLTF. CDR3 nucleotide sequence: TGTGCCAGCAACCTCCGACAGGGCGCTGGGGCCAACGTCCTGACTTTC.

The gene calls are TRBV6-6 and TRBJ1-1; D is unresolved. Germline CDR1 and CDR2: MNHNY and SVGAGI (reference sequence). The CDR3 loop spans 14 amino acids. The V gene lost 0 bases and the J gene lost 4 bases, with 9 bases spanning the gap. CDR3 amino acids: CASSYSKGVTEAFF. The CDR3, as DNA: TGTGCCAGCAGTTACTCGAAAGGAGTCACTGAAGCTTTCTTT.

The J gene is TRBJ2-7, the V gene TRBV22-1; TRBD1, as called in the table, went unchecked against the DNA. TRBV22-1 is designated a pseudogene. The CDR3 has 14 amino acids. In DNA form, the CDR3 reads TGTGCCAGCACCACACCTGGGGGTTCCTACGAGCAGTACTTC. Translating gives CASTTPGGSYEQYF.

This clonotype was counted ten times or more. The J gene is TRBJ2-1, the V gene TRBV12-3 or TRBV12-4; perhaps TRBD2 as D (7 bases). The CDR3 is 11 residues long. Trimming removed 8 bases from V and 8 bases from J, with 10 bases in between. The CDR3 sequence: CASGGGDEQFF. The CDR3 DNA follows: TGTGCCAGCGGCGGGGGCGATGAGCAGTTCTTC.

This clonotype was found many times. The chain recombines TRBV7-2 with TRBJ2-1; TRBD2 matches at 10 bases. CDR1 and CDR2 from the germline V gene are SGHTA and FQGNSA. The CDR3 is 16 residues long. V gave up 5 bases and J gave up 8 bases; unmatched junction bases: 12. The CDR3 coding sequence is TGTGCCAGCAGCCTCGGGTCTAGCGGGAGTAACGATGAGCAGTTCTTC. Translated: CASSLGSSGSNDEQFF.

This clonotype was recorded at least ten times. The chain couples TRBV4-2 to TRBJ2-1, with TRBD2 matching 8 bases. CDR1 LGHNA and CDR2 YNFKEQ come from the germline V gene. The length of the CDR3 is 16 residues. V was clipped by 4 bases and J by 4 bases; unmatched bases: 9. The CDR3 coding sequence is TGTGCCAGCAGCCCGGCAGGGACTAGAGGGTACAATGAGCAGTTCTTC. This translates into CASSPAGTRGYNEQFF.

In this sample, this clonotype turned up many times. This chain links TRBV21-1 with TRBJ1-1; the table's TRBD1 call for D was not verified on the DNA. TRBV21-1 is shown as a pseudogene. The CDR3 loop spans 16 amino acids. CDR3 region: CASSEPTGENLTEAFF. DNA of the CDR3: TGTGCCAGCAGCGAACCGACAGGGGAGAATCTCACTGAAGCTTTCTTT.

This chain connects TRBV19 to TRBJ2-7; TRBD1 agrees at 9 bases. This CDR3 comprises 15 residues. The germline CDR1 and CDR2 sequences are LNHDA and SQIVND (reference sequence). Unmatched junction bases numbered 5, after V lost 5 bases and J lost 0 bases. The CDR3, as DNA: TGTGCCAGTAGTCCTACGGACAGGGGCTCCTACGAGCAGTACTTC. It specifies CASSPTDRGSYEQYF.

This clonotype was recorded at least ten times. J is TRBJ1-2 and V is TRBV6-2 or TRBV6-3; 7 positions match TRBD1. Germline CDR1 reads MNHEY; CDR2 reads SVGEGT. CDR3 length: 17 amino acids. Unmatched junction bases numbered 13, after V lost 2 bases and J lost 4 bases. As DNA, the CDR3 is TGTGCCAGCAGTTACCCCCCGTGGCGACAGGGACGCTATGGCTACACCTTC. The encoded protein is CASSYPPWRQGRYGYTF.